The clone carrying this T cell receptor beta chain was seen at least ten times. Using RNA transcripts as the source, TCR beta CDR3 regions were amplified. The TCR CDR3 was amplified in a first-round RT-PCR using the HTBI primer set. TCRdb reprocessed the multiplex PCR reads with MiXCR, giving one entry per CDR3 protein. The sample lists 750,000 to 900,000 distinct CDR3 sequences, approximately 40% occurring once. Trimming left V 3 bases short and J 3 bases short, with 11 bases between. The CDR3 spans 14 residues. CDR1 and CDR2 from the germline V gene are LNHDA and SQIVND (reference sequence). The sample belongs to a study of T cells in Graves' hyperthyroidism and ophthalmopathy. Study background: At initial diagnosis, before any treatment had begun, peripheral blood was obtained.

The definition of stable Graves' hyperthyroidism was no ophthalmopathy progression within 18 months. The chain couples TRBV19 to TRBJ2-5; D remains unclear. The receptor's source is a man between 18 and 35 years old with Graves' hyperthyroidism. Sequencing was performed on blood. CDR3 nucleotide sequence: TGTGCCAGTAGTATCAGCGCGGCGAAAGAGACCCAGTACTTC. Its protein product is CASSISAAKETQYF.